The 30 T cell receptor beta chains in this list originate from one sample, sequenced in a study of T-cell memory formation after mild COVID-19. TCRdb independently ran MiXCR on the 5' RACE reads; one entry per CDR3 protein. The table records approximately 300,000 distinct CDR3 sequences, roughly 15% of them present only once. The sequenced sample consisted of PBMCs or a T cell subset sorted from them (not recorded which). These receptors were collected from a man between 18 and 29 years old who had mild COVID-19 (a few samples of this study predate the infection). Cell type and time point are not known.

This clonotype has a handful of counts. The DNA of the CDR3 is TGTGCCACTCGGACTGACGTCCGCGAGCAGTACTTC. Protein: CATRTDVREQYF. This rearrangement joins TRBV28 to TRBJ2-5, with TRBD2 as a possible D gene (5 bases). The J call may be wrong; the DNA end is better matched by TRBJ2-7. Germline-derived CDR1 and CDR2 are MDHEN and SYDVKM. The CDR3 spans 12 residues.

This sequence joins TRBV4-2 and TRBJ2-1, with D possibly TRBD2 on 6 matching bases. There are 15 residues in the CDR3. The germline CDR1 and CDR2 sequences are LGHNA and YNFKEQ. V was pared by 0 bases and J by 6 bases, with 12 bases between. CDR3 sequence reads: CASSQERDWGNEQFF. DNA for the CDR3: TGTGCCAGCAGCCAAGAGCGGGATTGGGGCAATGAGCAGTTCTTC.

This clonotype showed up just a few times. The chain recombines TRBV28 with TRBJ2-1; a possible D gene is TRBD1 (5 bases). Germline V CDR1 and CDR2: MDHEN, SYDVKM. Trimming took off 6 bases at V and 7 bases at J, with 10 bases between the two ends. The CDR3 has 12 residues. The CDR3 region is CASRSGWNEQFF. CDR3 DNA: TGTGCCAGCAGGTCAGGGTGGAATGAGCAGTTCTTC.

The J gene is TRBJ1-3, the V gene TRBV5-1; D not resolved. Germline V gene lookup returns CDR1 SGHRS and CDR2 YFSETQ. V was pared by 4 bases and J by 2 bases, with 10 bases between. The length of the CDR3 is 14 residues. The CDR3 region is CASSPVSTGNTIYF. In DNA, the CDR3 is TGCGCCAGCAGCCCTGTCAGTACTGGAAACACCATATATTTT.

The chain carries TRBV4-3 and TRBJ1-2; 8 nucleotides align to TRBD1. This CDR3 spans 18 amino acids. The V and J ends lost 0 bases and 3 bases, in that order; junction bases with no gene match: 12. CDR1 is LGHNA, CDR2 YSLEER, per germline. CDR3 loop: CASSQDVVRDRRDYGYTF. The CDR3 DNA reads TGCGCCAGCAGCCAAGATGTTGTGAGGGACAGGAGAGACTATGGCTACACCTTC.

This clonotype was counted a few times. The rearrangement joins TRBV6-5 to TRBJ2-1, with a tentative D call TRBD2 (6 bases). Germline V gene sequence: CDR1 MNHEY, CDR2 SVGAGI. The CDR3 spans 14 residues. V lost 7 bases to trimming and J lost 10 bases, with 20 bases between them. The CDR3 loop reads CASNPWGEGGEQFF. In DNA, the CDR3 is TGTGCCAGCAACCCTTGGGGGGAAGGAGGCGAGCAGTTCTTC.

The CDR3 bases are TGTGCCAGTAGTATGCGACACAATGAGCAGTTCTTC. Protein: CASSMRHNEQFF. The chain joins TRBV19 to TRBJ2-1, with D unresolved. This CDR3 is built from 12 residues. The V gene lost 3 bases and the J gene lost 5 bases, with 5 bases spanning the gap. CDR1 and CDR2 from the germline V gene are LNHDA and SQIVND (reference sequence).

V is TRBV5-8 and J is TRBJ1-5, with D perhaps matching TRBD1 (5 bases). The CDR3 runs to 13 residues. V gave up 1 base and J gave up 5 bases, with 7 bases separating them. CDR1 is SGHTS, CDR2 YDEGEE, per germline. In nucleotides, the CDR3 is TGTGCCAGCAGCTTGCGGGGCTATCAGCCCCAGCATTTT. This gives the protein CASSLRGYQPQHF.

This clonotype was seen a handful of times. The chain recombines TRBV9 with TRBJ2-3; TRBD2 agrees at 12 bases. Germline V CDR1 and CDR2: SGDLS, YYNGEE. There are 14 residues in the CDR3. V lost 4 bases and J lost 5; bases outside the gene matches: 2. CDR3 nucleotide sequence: TGTGCCAGCAGCATGGGACTAGCGGGAGATACGCAGTATTTT. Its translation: CASSMGLAGDTQYF. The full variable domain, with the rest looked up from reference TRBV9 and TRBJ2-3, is DSGVTQTPKHLITATGQRVTLRCSPRSGDLSVYWYQQSLDQGLQFLIQYYNGEERAKGNILERFSAQQFPDLHSELNLSSLELGDSALYFCASSMGLAGDTQYFGPGTRLTVL.

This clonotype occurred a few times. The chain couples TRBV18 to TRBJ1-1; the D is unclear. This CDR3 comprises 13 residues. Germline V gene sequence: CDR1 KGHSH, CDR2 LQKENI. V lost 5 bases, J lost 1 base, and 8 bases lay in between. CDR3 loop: CASSDQANTEAFF. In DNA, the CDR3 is TGTGCCAGCTCAGACCAGGCGAACACTGAAGCTTTCTTT.

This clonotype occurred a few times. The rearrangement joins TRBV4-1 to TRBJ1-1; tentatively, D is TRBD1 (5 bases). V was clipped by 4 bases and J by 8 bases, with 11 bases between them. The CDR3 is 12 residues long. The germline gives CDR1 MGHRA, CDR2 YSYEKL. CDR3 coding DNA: TGCGCCAGCAGCCCGGGGAGGGGCGAAGCTTTCTTT. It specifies CASSPGRGEAFF.

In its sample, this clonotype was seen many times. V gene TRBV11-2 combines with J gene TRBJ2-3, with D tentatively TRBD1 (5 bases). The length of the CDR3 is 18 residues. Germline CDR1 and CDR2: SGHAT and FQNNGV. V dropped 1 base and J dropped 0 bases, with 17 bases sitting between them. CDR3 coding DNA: TGTGCCAGCAGCTTAGTCCAGGGAATGGGCCTAAGCACAGATACGCAGTATTTT. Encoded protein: CASSLVQGMGLSTDTQYF.

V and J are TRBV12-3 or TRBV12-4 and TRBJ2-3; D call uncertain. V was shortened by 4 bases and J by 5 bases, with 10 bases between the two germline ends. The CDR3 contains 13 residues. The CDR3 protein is CASSYGRRDTQYF. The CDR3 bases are TGTGCCAGCAGTTACGGGCGGAGAGATACGCAGTATTTT.

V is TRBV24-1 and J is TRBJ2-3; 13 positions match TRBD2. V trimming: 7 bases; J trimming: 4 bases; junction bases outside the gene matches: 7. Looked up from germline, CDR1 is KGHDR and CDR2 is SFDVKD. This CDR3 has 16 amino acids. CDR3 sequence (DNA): TGTGCCACCAGCGGGACTAGCGGGATGAACGCAGATACGCAGTATTTT. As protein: CATSGTSGMNADTQYF.

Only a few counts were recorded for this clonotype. The DNA for the CDR3 is TGTGCCAGCAGTGACCCACAAATGGATACGCAGTATTTT. Translating gives CASSDPQMDTQYF. V usage is TRBV6-1 and J usage is TRBJ2-3; D call uncertain. Trimming pared 3 bases from V and 6 bases from J, leaving 10 bases between. The CDR3 spans 13 residues. Germline V gene data show CDR1 as MNHNS and CDR2 as SASEGT.

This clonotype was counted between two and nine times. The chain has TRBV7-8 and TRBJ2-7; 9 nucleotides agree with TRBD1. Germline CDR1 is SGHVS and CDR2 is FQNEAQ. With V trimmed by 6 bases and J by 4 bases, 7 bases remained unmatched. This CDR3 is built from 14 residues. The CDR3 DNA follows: TGTGCCAGCAGACGACGCGACAGGGGGTACGAGCAGTACTTC. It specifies CASRRRDRGYEQYF.

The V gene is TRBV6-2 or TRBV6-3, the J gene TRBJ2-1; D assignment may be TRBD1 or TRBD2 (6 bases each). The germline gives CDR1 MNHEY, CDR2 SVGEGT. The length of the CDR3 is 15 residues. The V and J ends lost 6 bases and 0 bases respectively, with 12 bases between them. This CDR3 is CASREGRGSYNEQFF. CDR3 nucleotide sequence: TGTGCCAGCAGGGAGGGCAGGGGCTCCTACAATGAGCAGTTCTTC.

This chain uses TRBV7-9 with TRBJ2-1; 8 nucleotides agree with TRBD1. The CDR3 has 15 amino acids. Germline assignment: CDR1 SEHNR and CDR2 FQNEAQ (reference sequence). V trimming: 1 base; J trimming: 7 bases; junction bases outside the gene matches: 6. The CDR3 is CASSLVLRGRNEQFF. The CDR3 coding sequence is TGTGCCAGCAGCTTAGTGCTCAGGGGGCGAAATGAGCAGTTCTTC.

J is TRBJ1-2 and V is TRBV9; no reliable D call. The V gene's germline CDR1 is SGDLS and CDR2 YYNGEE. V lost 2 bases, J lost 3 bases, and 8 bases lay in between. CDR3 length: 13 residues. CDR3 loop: CASSVGQDYGYTF. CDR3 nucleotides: TGTGCCAGCAGCGTCGGGCAAGACTATGGCTACACCTTC.

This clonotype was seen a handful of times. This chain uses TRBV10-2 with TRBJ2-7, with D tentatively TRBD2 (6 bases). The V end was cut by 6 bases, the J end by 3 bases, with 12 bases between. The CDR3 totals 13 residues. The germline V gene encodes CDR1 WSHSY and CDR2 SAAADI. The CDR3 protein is CASSKRDFYEQYF. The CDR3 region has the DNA TGCGCCAGCAGCAAAAGGGACTTCTACGAGCAGTACTTC.

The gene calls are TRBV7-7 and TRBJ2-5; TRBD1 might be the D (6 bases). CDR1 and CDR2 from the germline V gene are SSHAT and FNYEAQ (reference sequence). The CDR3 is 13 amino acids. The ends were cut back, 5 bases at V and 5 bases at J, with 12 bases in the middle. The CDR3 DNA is TGTGCCAGCAGCCAACAGGGTCTTGAGACCCAGTACTTC. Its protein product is CASSQQGLETQYF.

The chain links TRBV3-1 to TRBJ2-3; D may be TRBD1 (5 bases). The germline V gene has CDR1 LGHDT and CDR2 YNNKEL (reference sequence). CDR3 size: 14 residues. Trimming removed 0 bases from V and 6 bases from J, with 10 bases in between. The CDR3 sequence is CASSQEVGPDTQYF. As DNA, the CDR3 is TGTGCCAGCAGCCAAGAAGTGGGGCCCGATACGCAGTATTTT.

The CDR3 region has the DNA TGTGCCATCAGTGCCCAGGGCGAGGACACTGAAGCTTTCTTT. It encodes CAISAQGEDTEAFF. The chain uses TRBV10-3 and TRBJ1-1; perhaps TRBD1 as D (5 bases). V dropped 4 bases and J dropped 3 bases, with 12 bases sitting between them. Germline values: CDR1 ENHRY, CDR2 SYGVKD. CDR3 size: 14 residues.

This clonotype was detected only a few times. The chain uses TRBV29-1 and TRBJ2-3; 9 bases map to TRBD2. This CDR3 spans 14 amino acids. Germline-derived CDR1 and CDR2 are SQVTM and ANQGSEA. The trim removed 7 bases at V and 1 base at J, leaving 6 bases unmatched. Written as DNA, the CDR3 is TGCAGCGGGACAGCGGGGGGTGGCACAGATACGCAGTATTTT. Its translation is CSGTAGGGTDTQYF.

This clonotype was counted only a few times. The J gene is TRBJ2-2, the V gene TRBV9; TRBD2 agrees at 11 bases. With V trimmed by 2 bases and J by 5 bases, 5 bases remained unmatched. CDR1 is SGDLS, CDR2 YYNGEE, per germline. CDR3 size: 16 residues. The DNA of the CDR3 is TGTGCCAGCAGCGTTCTAGCGGGGGGCCAAACCGGGGAGCTGTTTTTT. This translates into CASSVLAGGQTGELFF.

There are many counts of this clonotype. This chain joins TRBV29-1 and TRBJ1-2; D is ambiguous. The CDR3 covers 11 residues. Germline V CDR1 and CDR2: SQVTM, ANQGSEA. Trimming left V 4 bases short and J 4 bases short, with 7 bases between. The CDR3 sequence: CSVAVFYGYTF. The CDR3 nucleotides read TGCAGCGTTGCAGTGTTCTATGGCTACACCTTC.

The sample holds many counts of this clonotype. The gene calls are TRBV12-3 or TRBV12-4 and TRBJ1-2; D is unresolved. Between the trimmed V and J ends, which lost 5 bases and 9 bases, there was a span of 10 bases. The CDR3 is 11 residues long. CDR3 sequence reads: CASSPGPSYTF. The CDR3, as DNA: TGTGCCAGCAGTCCCGGCCCGAGCTACACCTTC.

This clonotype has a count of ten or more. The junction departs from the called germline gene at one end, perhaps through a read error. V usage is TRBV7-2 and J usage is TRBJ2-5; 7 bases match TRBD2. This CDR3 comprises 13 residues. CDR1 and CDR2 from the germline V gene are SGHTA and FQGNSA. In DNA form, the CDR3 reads TGTGCCAGCAGCCCAACCCAATCTAGCGGTCCCCACTTC. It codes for CASSPTQSSGPHF.

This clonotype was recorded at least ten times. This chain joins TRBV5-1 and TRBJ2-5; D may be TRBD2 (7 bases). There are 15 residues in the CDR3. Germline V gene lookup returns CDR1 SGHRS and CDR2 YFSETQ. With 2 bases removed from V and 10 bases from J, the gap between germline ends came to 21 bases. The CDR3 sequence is CASSFAAGAQRDQYF. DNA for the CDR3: TGCGCCAGCAGCTTCGCGGCGGGGGCCCAACGGGACCAGTACTTC.

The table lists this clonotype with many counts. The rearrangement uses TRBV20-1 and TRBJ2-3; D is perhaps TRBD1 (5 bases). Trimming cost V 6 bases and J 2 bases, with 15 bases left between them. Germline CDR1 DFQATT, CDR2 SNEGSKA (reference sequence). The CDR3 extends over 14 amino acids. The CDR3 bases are TGCAGTGCCCCTAGACAGAGCTCCACAGATACGCAGTATTTT. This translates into CSAPRQSSTDTQYF.